The rows below give T cell receptor beta chains drawn from one sample of a study of blood T cell repertoires in COVID-19. Clones were sequenced by immunoSEQ multiplex PCR, and TCRdb holds only the in-frame ones, with some missing. The table records 90,000 to 100,000 clones, about 81% of them present only once. Sequenced input: peripheral blood. These receptors were collected from a woman aged 60-75 years with acute or convalescent COVID-19. The CDR3 runs from the conserved cysteine through the conserved F or W. D genes are given only for firm matches.

>16|TRBJ2-7|TRBV18|TRBD1
CASSPYGTGGVGEQYF
>15|TRBJ2-2|TRBV6-5|.
CASRWDSAETGELFF
>15|TRBJ2-7|TRBV28|TRBD1
CASRSPGQGAGEQYF
>20|TRBJ1-6|TRBV3-1/TRBV3-2|.
CASSQDLLGALSSYNSPLHF
>16|TRBJ1-3|TRBV28|.
CASSAPSLSSGNTIYF
>16|TRBJ2-5|TRBV5-1|TRBD2
CASSPSTSGGLETQYF
>12|TRBJ2-3|TRBV30|.
CAWNGLGGTQYF
>11|TRBJ2-3|TRBV12-3/TRBV12-4|.
CASSFTNTQYF
>13|TRBJ1-6|TRBV7-3|.
CASSVRGNSPLHF
>12|TRBJ1-5|TRBV19|.
CASSISRQPQHF
>14|TRBJ1-1|TRBV4-2|.
CASSQTGGGTEAFF
>14|TRBJ1-6|TRBV30|TRBD1
CAWSQTGGSSPLHF